The entry below gives a single T cell receptor beta chain sequence along with its context. This entry is derived from a study of immune evolution from preneoplasia to lung adenocarcinoma. Libraries were prepared by immunoSEQ multiplex PCR; TCRdb keeps only in-frame clonotypes and omits some of them. The sample holds around 6,800 clones, over 65% seen once. CDR3 length: 15 residues. From germline, CDR1 is LNHDA and CDR2 SQIVND (reference sequence). V was shortened by 5 bases and J by 4 bases, with 18 bases between the two germline ends. The specimen sequenced was FFPE atypical adenomatous hyperplasia tissue from the lung. This sample's subset: atypical adenomatous hyperplasia (AAH), lung preneoplasia. This receptor was identified in a donor older than 65 with lung adenocarcinoma. Some clones in this sample may be carry-over from other donors' samples. The V and J genes are TRBV19 and TRBJ2-7; perhaps TRBD2 as D (6 bases). CDR3 loop: CASSLLWGGGYEQYF. CDR3 bases: TGTGCCAGTAGTCTGCTTTGGGGAGGTGGATACGAGCAGTACTTC.